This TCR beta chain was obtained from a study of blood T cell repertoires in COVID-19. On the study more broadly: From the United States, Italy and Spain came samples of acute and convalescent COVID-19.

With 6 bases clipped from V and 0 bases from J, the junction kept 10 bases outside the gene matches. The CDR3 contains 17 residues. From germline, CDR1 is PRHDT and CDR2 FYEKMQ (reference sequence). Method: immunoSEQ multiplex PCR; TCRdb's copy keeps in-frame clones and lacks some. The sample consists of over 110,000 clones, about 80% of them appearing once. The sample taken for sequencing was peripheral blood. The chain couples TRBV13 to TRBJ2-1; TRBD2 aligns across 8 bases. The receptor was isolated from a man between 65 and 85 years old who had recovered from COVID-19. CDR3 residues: CASRPLAGESSYNEQFF. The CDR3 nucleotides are TGTGCCAGCAGACCTCTAGCGGGCGAATCCTCCTACAATGAGCAGTTCTTC.